This TCR beta chain was documented in a study of TIL therapy for anti-PD-1-resistant metastatic lung cancer. Turning to the study itself: By whole-exome sequencing, median non-synonymous tumor mutation burden was roughly 1.4 mutations per megabase.

The V and J ends lost 1 base and 4 bases, in that order; junction bases with no gene match: 4. Germline V CDR1 and CDR2: SQVTM, ANQGSEA. The CDR3 is 14 residues long. The immunoSEQ assay was v3. Measured with immunoSEQ multiplex PCR; TCRdb has only the in-frame clones, and not every one. The data contain some 50,000 clones, approximately 79% of them singletons. Time point specified: pre-treatment sample, taken before nivolumab and TIL therapy. This TCR derives from a man between 65 and 85 years old with non-small cell lung cancer. V usage is TRBV29-1 and J usage is TRBJ2-3, with 8 bases lining up with TRBD1. The source material was blood, sampled at baseline. CDR3 sequence (DNA): TGCAGCGTTGAAGGGGCAGGGGGCCCAGATACGCAGTATTTT. This codes for CSVEGAGGPDTQYF.